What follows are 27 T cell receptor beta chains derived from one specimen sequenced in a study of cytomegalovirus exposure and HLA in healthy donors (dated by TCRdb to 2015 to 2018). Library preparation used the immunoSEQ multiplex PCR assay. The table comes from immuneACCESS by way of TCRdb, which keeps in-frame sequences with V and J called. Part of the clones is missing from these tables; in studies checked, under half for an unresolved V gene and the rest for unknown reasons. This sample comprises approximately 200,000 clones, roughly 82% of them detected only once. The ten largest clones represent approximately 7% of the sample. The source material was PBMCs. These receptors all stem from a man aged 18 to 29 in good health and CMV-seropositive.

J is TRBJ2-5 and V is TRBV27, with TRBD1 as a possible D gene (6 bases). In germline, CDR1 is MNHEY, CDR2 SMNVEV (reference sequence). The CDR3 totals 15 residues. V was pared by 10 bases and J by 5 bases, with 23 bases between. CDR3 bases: TGTGCCACCTCTAGGACAGACTCAAAGTGGGAGACCCAGTACTTC. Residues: CATSRTDSKWETQYF.

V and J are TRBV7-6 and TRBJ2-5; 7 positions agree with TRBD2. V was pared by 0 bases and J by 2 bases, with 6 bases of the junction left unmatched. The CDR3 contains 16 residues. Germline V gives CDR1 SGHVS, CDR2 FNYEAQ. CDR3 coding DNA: TGTGCCAGCAGCTTAGCGCCCTCTAGCGGTCAAGAGACCCAGTACTTC. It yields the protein CASSLAPSSGQETQYF.

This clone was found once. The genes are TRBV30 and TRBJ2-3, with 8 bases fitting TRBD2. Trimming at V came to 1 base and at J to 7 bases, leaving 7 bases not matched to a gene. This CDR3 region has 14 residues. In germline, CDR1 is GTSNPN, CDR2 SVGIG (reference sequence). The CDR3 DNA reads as TGTGCCTGGAGTGATAGCGGGACCTGGAATACGCAGTATTTT. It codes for CAWSDSGTWNTQYF.

The CDR3 sequence: CASSRTSHSGGGRQYF. As DNA, the CDR3 is TGTGCCAGCAGCCGGACGTCCCACTCAGGGGGCGGACGGCAGTACTTC. The chain couples TRBV7-2 to TRBJ2-7; 8 nucleotides match TRBD1. Per germline, CDR1 SGHTA and CDR2 FQGNSA. The CDR3 is 16 residues long. The J segment lost 9 bases and the V segment lost 5 bases, leaving 18 bases of the junction unmatched.

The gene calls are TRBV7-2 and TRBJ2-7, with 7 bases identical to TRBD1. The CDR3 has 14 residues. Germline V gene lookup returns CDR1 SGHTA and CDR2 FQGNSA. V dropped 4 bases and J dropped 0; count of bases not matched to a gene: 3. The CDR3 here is CASSSDRYSYEQYF. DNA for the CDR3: TGTGCCAGCAGCTCGGACAGGTACTCCTACGAGCAGTACTTC.

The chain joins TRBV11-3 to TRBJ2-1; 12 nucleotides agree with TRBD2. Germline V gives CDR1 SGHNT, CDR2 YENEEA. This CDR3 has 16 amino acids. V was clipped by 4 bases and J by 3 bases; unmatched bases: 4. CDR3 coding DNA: TGTGCCAGCAGCTCAATGACTAGCGGGAGCTACAATGAGCAGTTCTTC. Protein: CASSSMTSGSYNEQFF.

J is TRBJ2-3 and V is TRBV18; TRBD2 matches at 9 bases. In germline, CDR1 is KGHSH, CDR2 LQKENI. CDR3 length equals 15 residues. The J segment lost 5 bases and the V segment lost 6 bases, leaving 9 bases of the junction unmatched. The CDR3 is CASSPTAGGGDTQYF. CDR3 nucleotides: TGTGCCAGCTCGCCAACAGCGGGAGGTGGAGATACGCAGTATTTT.

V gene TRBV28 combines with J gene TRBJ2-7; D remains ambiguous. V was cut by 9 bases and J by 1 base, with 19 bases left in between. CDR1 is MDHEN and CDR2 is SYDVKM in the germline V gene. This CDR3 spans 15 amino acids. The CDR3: CASSVRAGYSYEQYF. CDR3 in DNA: TGTGCCAGTAGTGTAAGAGCAGGTTATTCCTACGAGCAGTACTTC. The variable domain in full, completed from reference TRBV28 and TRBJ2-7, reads DVKVTQSSRYLVKRTGEKVFLECVQDMDHENMFWYRQDPGLGLRLIYFSYDVKMKEKGDIPEGYSVSREKKERFSLILESASTNQTSMYLCASSVRAGYSYEQYFGPGTRLTVT.

The CDR3 DNA sequence: TGTGCCAGCAGTTTAACGGTCCCCTCTGGGGCCAACGTCCTGACTTTC. Its translation: CASSLTVPSGANVLTF. The chain is built from TRBV27 and TRBJ2-6; D remains unclear. Trimming pared 2 bases from V and 0 bases from J, leaving 8 bases between. CDR3 length: 16 amino acids. Germline V gives CDR1 MNHEY, CDR2 SMNVEV (reference sequence).

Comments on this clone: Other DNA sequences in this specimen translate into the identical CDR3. Written as DNA, the CDR3 is TGTGCCAGCAGTTCCGACAGGGCCGGTGGCTACACCTTC. This encodes CASSSDRAGGYTF. The chain has TRBV28 and TRBJ1-2; 7 nucleotides line up with TRBD1. CDR1 and CDR2 from the germline V gene are MDHEN and SYDVKM. The CDR3 has 13 residues. Unmatched junction bases numbered 6, after V lost 4 bases and J lost 7 bases.

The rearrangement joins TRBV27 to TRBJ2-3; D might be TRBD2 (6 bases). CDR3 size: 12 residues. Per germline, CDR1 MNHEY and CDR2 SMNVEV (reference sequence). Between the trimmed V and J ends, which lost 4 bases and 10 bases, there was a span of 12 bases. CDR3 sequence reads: CASSSSGGAQYF. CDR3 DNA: TGTGCCAGCAGTTCTTCCGGGGGTGCGCAGTATTTT.

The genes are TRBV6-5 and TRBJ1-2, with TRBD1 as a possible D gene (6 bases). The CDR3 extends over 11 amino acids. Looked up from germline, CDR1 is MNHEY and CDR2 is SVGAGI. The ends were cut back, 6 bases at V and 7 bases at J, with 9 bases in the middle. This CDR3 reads CASSQGSGYTF. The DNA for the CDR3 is TGTGCCAGCAGCCAGGGGTCTGGCTACACCTTC.

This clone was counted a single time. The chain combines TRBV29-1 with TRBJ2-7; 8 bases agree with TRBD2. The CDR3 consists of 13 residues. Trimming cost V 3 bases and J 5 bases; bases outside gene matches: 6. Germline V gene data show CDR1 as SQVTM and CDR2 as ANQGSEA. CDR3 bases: TGCAGCGTTGACCCGGGGGGGCGAGACGAGCAGTACTTC. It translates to CSVDPGGRDEQYF.

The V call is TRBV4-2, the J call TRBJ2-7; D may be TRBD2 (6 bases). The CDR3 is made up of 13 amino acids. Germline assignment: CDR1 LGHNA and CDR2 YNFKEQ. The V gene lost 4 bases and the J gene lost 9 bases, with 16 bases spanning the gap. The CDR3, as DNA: TGTGCCAGCAGCCCCTCTGGGGAGGAGGCGCAGTACTTC. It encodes CASSPSGEEAQYF.

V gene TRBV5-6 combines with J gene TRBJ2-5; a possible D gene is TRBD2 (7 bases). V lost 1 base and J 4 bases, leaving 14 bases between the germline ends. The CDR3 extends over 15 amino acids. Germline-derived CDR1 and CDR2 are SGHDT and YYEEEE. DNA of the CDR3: TGTGCCAGCAGCTTGCCGGGGGGCGGGGGAGAGACCCAGTACTTC. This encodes CASSLPGGGGETQYF.

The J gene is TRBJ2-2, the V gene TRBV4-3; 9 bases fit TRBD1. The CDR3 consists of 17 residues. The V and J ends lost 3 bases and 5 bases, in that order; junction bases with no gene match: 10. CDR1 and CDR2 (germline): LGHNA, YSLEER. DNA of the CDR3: TGCGCCAGCAGCCAGATACTCCCGGGACAGGGTACCGGGGAGCTGTTTTTT. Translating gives CASSQILPGQGTGELFF.

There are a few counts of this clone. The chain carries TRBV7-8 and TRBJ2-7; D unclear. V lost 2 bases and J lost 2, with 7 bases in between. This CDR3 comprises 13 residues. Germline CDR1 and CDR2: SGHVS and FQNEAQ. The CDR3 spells CASSLTVTYEQYF. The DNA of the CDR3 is TGTGCCAGCAGCTTAACAGTTACCTACGAGCAGTACTTC. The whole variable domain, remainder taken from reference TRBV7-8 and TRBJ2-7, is GAGVSQSPRYKVAKRGQDVALRCDPISGHVSLFWYQQALGQGPEFLTYFQNEAQLDKSGLPSDRFFAERPEGSVSTLKIQRTQQEDSAVYLCASSLTVTYEQYFGPGTRLTVT.

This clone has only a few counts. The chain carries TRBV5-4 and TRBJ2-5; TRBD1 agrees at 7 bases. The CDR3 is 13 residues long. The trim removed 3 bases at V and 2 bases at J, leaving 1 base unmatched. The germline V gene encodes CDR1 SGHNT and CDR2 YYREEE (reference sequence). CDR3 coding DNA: TGTGCCAGCAGCTCGGGACAGCAAGAGACCCAGTACTTC. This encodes CASSSGQQETQYF.

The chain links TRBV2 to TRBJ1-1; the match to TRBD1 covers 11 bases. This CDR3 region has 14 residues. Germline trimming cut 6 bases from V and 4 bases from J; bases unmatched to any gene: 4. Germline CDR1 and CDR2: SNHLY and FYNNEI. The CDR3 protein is CASSGQGAGTEAFF. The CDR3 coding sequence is TGTGCCAGCAGCGGACAGGGGGCTGGCACTGAAGCTTTCTTT.

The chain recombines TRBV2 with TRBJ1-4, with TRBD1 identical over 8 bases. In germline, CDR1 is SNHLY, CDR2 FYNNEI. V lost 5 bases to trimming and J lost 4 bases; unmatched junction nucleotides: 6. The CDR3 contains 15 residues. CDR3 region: CASSPDRGRNEKLFF. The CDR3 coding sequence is TGTGCCAGCAGTCCCGACAGGGGCCGTAATGAAAAACTGTTTTTT. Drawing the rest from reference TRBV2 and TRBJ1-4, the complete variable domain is EPEVTQTPSHQVTQMGQEVILRCVPISNHLYFYWYRQILGQKVEFLVSFYNNEISEKSEIFDDQFSVERPDGSNFTLKIRSTKLEDSAMYFCASSPDRGRNEKLFFGSGTQLSVL.

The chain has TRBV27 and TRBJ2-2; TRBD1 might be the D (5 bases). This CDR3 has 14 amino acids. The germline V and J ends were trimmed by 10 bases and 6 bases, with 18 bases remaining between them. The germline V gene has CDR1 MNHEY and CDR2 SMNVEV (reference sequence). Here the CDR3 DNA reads TGTGCCACCCTAGGATCAGGGTTCTCCGGGGAGCTGTTTTTT. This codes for CATLGSGFSGELFF.

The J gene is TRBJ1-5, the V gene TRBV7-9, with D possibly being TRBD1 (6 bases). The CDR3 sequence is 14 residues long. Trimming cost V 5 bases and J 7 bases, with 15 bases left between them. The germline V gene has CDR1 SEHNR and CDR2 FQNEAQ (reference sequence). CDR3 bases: TGTGCCAGCAGCCCTCAGACAGGAAGGCAGCCCCAGCATTTT. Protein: CASSPQTGRQPQHF.

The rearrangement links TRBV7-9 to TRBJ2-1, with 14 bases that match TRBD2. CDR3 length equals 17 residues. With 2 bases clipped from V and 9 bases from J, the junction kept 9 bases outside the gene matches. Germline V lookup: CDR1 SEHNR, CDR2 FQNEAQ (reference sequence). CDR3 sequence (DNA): TGTGCCAGCAGCTTATATAGGGGGACTAGCGGGAGTAGTGAGCAGTTCTTC. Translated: CASSLYRGTSGSSEQFF.

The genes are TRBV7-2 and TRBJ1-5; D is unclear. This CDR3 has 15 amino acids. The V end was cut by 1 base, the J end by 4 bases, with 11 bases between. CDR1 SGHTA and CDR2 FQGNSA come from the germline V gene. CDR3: CASSLGASFNQPQHF. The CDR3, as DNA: TGTGCCAGCAGCTTAGGGGCTAGCTTTAATCAGCCCCAGCATTTT.

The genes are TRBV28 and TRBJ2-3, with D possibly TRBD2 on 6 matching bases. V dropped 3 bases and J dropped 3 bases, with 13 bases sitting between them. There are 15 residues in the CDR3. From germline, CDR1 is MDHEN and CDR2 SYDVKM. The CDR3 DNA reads TGTGCCAGCAGTTTGGTGGGAGCGGGTACAGATACGCAGTATTTT. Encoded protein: CASSLVGAGTDTQYF. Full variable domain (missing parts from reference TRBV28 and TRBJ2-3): DVKVTQSSRYLVKRTGEKVFLECVQDMDHENMFWYRQDPGLGLRLIYFSYDVKMKEKGDIPEGYSVSREKKERFSLILESASTNQTSMYLCASSLVGAGTDTQYFGPGTRLTVL.

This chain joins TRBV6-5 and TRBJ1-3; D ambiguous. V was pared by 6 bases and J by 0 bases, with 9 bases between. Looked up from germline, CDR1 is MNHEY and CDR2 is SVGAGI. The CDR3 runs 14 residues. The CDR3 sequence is CASSAQDSGNTIYF. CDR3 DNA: TGTGCCAGCAGCGCCCAGGACTCTGGAAACACCATATATTTT.

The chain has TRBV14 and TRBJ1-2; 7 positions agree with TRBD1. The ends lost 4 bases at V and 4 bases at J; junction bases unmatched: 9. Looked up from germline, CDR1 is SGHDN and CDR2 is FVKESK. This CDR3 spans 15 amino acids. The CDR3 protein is CASSRTGQDIYGYTF. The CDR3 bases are TGTGCCAGCAGCCGAACCGGACAGGACATCTATGGCTACACCTTC. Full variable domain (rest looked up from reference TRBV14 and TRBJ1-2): EAGVTQFPSHSVIEKGQTVTLRCDPISGHDNLYWYRRVMGKEIKFLLHFVKESKQDESGMPNNRFLAERTGGTYSTLKVQPAELEDSGVYFCASSRTGQDIYGYTFGSGTRLTVV.